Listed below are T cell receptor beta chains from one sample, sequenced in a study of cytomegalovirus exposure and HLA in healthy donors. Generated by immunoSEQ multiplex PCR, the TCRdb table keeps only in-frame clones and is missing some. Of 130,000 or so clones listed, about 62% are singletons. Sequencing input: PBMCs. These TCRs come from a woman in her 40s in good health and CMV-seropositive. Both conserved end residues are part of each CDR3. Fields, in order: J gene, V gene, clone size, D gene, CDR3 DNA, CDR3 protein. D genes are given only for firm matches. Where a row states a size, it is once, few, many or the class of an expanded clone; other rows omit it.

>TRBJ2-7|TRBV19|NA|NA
TGTGCCAGTAGTATGGACTACCAGTTCTACGAGCAGTACTTC
CASSMDYQFYEQYF
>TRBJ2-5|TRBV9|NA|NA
TGTGCCAGCAGCGTAGAAGCGGCCAGGAGACAAGAGACCCAGTACTTC
CASSVEAARRQETQYF
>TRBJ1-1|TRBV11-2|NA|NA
TGTGCCAGCAGCTTTGGGGCAACCACTGAAGCTTTCTTT
CASSFGATTEAFF
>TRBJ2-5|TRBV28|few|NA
TGTGCCAGCACGAGGAACCTCGAGGTAGAGACCCAGTACTTC
CASTRNLEVETQYF
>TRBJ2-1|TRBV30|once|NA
TGTGCCTGGAGTCTAAGCGGGAATGAGCAGTTCTTC
CAWSLSGNEQFF
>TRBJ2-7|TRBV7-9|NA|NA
TGTTCCAGCAGCTTAGGAGCCAGGGGGCAGTACTTC
CSSSLGARGQYF
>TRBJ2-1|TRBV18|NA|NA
TGTGCCAGCTCACCCCTAAGGAGCTCCTACAATGAGCAGTTCTTC
CASSPLRSSYNEQFF
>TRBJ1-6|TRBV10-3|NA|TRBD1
TGTGCCATCAGTGAGTCCGCGGACAGGAATTCACCCCTCCACTTT
CAISESADRNSPLHF
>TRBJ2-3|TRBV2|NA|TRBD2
TGTGCCAGCAGTATCCGGGGGGGCTTGGCAGATACGCAGTATTTT
CASSIRGGLADTQYF
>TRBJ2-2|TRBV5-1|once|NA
TGCGCCAGCAGCTTGATGAGGGGGGAGCTGTTTTTT
CASSLMRGELFF
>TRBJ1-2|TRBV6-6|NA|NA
TGTGCCAGCAGTAAACAGGGAATACCAAACTATGGCTACACCTTC
CASSKQGIPNYGYTF
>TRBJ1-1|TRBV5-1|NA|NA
TGCGCCAGCAGCTTAACAGGGACCAACACTGAAGCTTTCTTT
CASSLTGTNTEAFF
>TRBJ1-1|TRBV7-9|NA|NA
TGTGCCAGCAGCCCAACGGGGGGGAACACTGAAGCTTTCTTT
CASSPTGGNTEAFF
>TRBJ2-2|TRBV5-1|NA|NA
TGCGCCAGCAGCCCCTATTCGCCCGGGGAGCTGTTTTTT
CASSPYSPGELFF
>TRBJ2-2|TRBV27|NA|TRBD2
TGTGCCAGCAGTTTTACTAGCGGCCGGAACACCGGGGAGCTGTTTTTT
CASSFTSGRNTGELFF
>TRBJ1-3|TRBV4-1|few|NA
TGCGCCAGCAGCCAAGATGGGTCGGAGAGCTCTGGAAACACCATATATTTT
CASSQDGSESSGNTIYF
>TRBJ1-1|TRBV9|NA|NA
TGTGCCAGCAGCCGAGGGGGTTTGAACACTGAAGCTTTCTTT
CASSRGGLNTEAFF
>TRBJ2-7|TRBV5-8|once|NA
TGTGCCAGCGGTACGCAGGGTTACGAGCAGTACTTC
CASGTQGYEQYF
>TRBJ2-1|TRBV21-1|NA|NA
TGTGCCAATACACGGGACAGGGGTGATGAGCAGTTCTTC
CANTRDRGDEQFF
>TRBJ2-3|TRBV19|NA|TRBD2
TGTGCCAGTAGTCCCCGACTAGCGGGAAGCGCAGATACGCAGTATTTT
CASSPRLAGSADTQYF
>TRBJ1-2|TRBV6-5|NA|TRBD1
TGTGCCAGCAGTTACTCGGGACAGGGTAGCTATGGCTACACCTTC
CASSYSGQGSYGYTF
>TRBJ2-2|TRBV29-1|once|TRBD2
TGCAGCCTAGCGGACCTTGGGACCGGGGAGCTGTTTTTT
CSLADLGTGELFF
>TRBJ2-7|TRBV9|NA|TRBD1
TGTGCCAGCAGCGTAGCTACAGGGGACGGATACGAGCAGTACTTC
CASSVATGDGYEQYF
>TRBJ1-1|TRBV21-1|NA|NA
TGTGCCAGCCGACACGGAGAGGGAGGTGAAGCTTTCTTT
CASRHGEGGEAFF
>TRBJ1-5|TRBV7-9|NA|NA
TGTGCCAGCAGCTTAGCGTCCGGGGATAGCAATCAGCCCCAGCATTTT
CASSLASGDSNQPQHF
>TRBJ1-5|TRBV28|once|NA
TGTGCCAGCAGTCAGGGATTCAAGCCCCAGCATTTT
CASSQGFKPQHF
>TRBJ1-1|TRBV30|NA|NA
TGTGCCTGGAGTGTCACGGGAGGTACTGAAGCTTTCTTT
CAWSVTGGTEAFF
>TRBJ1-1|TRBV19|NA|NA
TGTGCCAGCAAACGCTTACAGGGACTGAACACTGAAGCTTTCTTT
CASKRLQGLNTEAFF
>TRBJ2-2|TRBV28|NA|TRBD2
TGTGCCAGCAGTTTACGAGAACTAGCGGAGACGAACACCGGGGAGCTGTTTTTT
CASSLRELAETNTGELFF
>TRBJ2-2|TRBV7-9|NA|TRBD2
TGTGCCAGCAGCCCCCCTCTAGCGGGGGCTATCACCGGGGAGCTGTTTTTT
CASSPPLAGAITGELFF
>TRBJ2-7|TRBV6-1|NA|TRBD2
TGTGCCAGCAGTGAACGGCCTAGCGGGACGTACGAGCAGTACTTC
CASSERPSGTYEQYF
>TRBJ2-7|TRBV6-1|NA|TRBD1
TGTGCCAGCTATCCCGACAGGGACTCCTACGAGCAGTACTTC
CASYPDRDSYEQYF
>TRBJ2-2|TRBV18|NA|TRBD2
TGTGCCAGCTCACCCTCTCGACTAGCGGGGGACACCGGGGAGCTGTTTTTT
CASSPSRLAGDTGELFF
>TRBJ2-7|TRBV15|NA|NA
TGTGCCACCAGCAGAGATGAGGGTATCTCCTACGAGCAGTACTTC
CATSRDEGISYEQYF
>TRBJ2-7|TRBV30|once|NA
TGTGCCTGGATCTTCCGGGACTGCTACGAGCAGTACTTC
CAWIFRDCYEQYF
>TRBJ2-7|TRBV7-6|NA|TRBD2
TGTGCCAGCAGCTCTTTAGCGGGAGCCCACGAGCAGTACTTC
CASSSLAGAHEQYF
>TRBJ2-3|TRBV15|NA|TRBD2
TGTGCCACCAGCAGAGATCCCGGACTAGCGGGAGGAACAGATACGCAGTATTTT
CATSRDPGLAGGTDTQYF
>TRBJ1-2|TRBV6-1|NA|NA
TGTGCCAGCAGTGAACGGAGGAACTATGGCTACACCTTC
CASSERRNYGYTF
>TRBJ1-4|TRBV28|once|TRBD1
TGTGCCAGCGGACAGACAGGGAAACTGTTTTTT
CASGQTGKLFF
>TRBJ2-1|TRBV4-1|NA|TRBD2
TGCGCCAGCAGCCCTACGGCGACAAGCGGGAGTGCAAATGAGCAGTTCTTC
CASSPTATSGSANEQFF
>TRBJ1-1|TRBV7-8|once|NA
TGTGCCAGCAGCCCTCCGGTGAACACTGAAGCTTTCTTT
CASSPPVNTEAFF
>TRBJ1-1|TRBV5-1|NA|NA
TGCGCCAGCAGCTTGGAACAGGGTTTCGCTGAAGCTTTCTTT
CASSLEQGFAEAFF
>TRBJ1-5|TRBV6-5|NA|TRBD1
TGTGCCAGCAGTGAGGGACAGGGAGATCAGCCCCAGCATTTT
CASSEGQGDQPQHF
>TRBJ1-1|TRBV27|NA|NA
TGTGCCAGCAGTTTATCGGGGGGAGTAACTGAAGCTTTCTTT
CASSLSGGVTEAFF
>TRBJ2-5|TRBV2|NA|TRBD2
TGTGCCAGCAGTGTACGAGCGGGAGAAGAGACCCAGTACTTC
CASSVRAGEETQYF
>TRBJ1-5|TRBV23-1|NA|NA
TGCGCCAGCAGTCAATCGGGAGGCTCCCCATTTTATCAGCCCCAGCATTTT
CASSQSGGSPFYQPQHF
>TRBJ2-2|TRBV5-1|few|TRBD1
TGCGCCAGCAGTTTCACAGGGGGGAACACCGGGGAGCTGTTTTTT
CASSFTGGNTGELFF
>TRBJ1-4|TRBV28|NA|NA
TGTGCCAGCAACGGACCAGGGTTCTCTAATGAAAAACTGTTTTTT
CASNGPGFSNEKLFF
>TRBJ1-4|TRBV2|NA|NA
TGTGCCAGCTTGGGCAGCAATGAAAAACTGTTTTTT
CASLGSNEKLFF
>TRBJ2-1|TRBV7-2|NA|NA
TGTGCCAGCAGATCTGGGACACTTGAGCAGTTCTTC
CASRSGTLEQFF
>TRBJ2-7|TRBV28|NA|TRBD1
TGTGCCAGCAGTCTCGCCGGGACAGGGTTCTACGAGCAGTACTTC
CASSLAGTGFYEQYF
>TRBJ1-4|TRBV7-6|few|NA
TGTGCCAGCAGCTCCGGGGGAGGGGCAGGAGGCGAAAAACTGTTTTTT
CASSSGGGAGGEKLFF
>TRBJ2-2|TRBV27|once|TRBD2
TGTGCCAGCAGTTTGACTAGCGGGAGGGTCGGGGAGCTGTTTTTT
CASSLTSGRVGELFF